This TCR beta chain was captured in a study of blood T cell repertoires in COVID-19. CDR3 size: 13 residues. Trimming removed 5 bases at V and 5 bases at J, with 10 bases between. CDR1 SGHTA and CDR2 FQGTGA come from the germline V gene. Participants spanned ages about 18 to 95 years and resided in roughly 26 US areas. Generated by immunoSEQ multiplex PCR, the TCRdb table keeps only in-frame clones and is missing some. The sample has roughly 330,000 clones, 87% seen once. The specimen sequenced was PBMCs or T cells enriched from blood (not recorded which). This receptor was taken from a woman aged 25 to 45 who had recovered from COVID-19. This sequence joins TRBV7-3 and TRBJ2-1; D is undetermined. The CDR3 is CASSPGSHNEQFF. In nucleotides, the CDR3 is TGTGCCAGCAGCCCCGGGTCTCACAATGAGCAGTTCTTC.